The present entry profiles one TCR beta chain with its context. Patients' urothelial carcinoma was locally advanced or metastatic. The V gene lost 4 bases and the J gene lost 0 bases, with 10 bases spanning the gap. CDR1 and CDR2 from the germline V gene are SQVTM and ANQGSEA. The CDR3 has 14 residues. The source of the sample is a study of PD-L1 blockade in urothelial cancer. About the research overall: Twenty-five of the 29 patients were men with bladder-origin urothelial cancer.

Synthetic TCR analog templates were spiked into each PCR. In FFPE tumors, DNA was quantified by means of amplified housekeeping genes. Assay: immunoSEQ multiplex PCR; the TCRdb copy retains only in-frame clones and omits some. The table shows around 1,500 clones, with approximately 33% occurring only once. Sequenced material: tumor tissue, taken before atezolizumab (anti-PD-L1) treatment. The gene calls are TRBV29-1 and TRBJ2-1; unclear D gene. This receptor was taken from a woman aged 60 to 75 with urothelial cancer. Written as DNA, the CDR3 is TGCAGCGTTGTGCTCGGCAGCTCCTACAATGAGCAGTTCTTC. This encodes CSVVLGSSYNEQFF.